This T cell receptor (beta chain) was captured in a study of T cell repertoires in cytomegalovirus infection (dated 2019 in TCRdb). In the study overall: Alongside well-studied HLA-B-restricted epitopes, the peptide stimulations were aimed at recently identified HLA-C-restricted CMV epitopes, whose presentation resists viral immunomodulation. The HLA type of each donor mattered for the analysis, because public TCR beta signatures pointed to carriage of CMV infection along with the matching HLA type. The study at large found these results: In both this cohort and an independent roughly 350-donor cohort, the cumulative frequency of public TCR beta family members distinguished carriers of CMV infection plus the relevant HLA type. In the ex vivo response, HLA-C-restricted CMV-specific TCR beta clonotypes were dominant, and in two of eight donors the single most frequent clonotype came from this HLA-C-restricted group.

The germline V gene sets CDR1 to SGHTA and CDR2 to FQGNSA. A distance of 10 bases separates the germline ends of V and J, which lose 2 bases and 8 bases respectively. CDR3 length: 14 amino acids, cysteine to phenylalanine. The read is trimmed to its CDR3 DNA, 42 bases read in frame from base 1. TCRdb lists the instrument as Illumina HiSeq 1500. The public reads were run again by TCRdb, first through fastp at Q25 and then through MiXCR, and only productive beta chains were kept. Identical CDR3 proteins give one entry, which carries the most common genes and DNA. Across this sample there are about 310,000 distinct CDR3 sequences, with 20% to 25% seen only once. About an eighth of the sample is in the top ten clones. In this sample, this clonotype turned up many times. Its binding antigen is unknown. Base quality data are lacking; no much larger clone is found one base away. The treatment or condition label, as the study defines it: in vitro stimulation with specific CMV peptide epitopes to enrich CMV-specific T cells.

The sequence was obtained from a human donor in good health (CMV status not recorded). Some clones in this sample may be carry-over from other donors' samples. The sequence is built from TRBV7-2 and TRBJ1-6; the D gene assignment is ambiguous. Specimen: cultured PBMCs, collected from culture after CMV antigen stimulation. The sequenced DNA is TGTGCCAGCAGCTTAAGGAATGCGGATTCACCCCTCCACTTT. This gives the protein CASSLRNADSPLHF. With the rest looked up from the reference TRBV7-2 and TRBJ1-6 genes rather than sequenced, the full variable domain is GAGVSQSPSNKVTEKGKDVELRCDPISGHTALYWYRQSLGQGLEFLIYFQGNSAPDKSGLPSDRFSAERTGGSVSTLTIQRTQQEDSAVYLCASSLRNADSPLHFGNGTRLTVT.